These 5 T cell receptor beta chains were all obtained from the same sample, sequenced in a study of cytomegalovirus exposure and HLA in healthy donors. The PCR was carried out with 60 Vbeta primers and 13 Jbeta primers. TCRdb's table, derived via immunoSEQ multiplex PCR, lists solely in-frame clones and lacks some. The sample has about 150,000 clones, about four fifths seen once; the top ten hold roughly 1.3%. Specimen: PBMCs. The receptors derive from a woman aged 35 to 49 in good health and CMV-seronegative.

V usage is TRBV10-3 and J usage is TRBJ2-5; 7 bases line up with TRBD1. J was trimmed by 1 base and V by 6 bases; bases with no gene match: 5. This CDR3 is built from 14 residues. Per the germline V gene, CDR1 is ENHRY and CDR2 is SYGVKD. The CDR3, as DNA: TGTGCCATCAGCGCCGGGGACAGCCAAGAGACCCAGTACTTC. Translation gives CAISAGDSQETQYF.

This clone was counted between two and nine times. The V gene is TRBV7-9, the J gene TRBJ1-1; D perhaps matches TRBD1 (6 bases). Trimming shortened V by 5 bases and J by 8 bases, and 9 bases separated the two germline ends. Germline loops: CDR1 SEHNR, CDR2 FQNEAQ (reference sequence). This CDR3 is 11 amino acids long. CDR3 in amino acids: CASSRGQEAFF. The CDR3 nucleotides read TGTGCCAGCAGCCGAGGACAGGAAGCTTTCTTT. Using reference TRBV7-9 and TRBJ1-1 for the parts outside the CDR3, the full variable domain is DTGVSQNPRHKITKRGQNVTFRCDPISEHNRLYWYRQTLGQGPEFLTYFQNEAQLEKSRLLSDRFSAERPKGSFSTLEIQRTEQGDSAMYLCASSRGQEAFFGQGTRLTVV.

The chain links TRBV4-1 to TRBJ1-1; D is possibly TRBD1 (5 bases). Germline CDR1 and CDR2: MGHRA and YSYEKL. This CDR3 region has 14 residues. Deletions cut 0 bases from V and 1 base from J, with 6 bases between. The CDR3 reads CASSQERGNTEAFF. The CDR3 DNA follows: TGCGCCAGCAGCCAAGAAAGGGGGAACACTGAAGCTTTCTTT.

The chain carries TRBV6-6 and TRBJ1-1; possibly TRBD1 for D (6 bases). V lost 6 bases, J lost 3 bases, and 17 bases lay in between. There are 15 residues in the CDR3. The germline CDR1 and CDR2 sequences are MNHNY and SVGAGI (reference sequence). CDR3 residues: CASRYRTAMDTEAFF. The CDR3 nucleotides read TGTGCCAGCAGATACCGGACAGCGATGGACACTGAAGCTTTCTTT.

Only one count was recorded for this clone. This rearrangement joins TRBV7-8 to TRBJ2-6, with TRBD1 matching over 7 bases. CDR3 size: 19 residues. Trimming cost V 1 base and J 0 bases; bases outside gene matches: 9. Germline V gives CDR1 SGHVS, CDR2 FQNEAQ. CDR3 sequence (DNA): TGTGCCAGCAGCTTAGGCCGGACGGGACAGCTCTCTGGGGCCAACGTCCTGACTTTC. Residues: CASSLGRTGQLSGANVLTF.